The 3 T cell receptor beta chains presented below share a single source sample, sequenced in a study of cytomegalovirus exposure and HLA in healthy donors. The PCR ran on 60 Vbeta and 13 Jbeta primers. The table came from immunoSEQ multiplex PCR; TCRdb's copy has only in-frame clones and leaves some out. This sample has roughly 250,000 clones, with around 80% found just once. Sequenced: PBMCs. The receptors here all came from a girl aged 2-10 years in good health and CMV-seronegative.

V and J are TRBV9 and TRBJ2-3; 10 bases map to TRBD2. This CDR3 has 19 amino acids. With 0 bases clipped from V and 1 base from J, the junction kept 11 bases outside the gene matches. The germline gives CDR1 SGDLS, CDR2 YYNGEE. The CDR3 bases are TGTGCCAGCAGCGTAGGGGTTAGCGGGAGGCCTGTGGGCACAGATACGCAGTATTTT. Protein sequence: CASSVGVSGRPVGTDTQYF.

This sequence joins TRBV7-7 and TRBJ2-3; TRBD1 is a possible D gene (5 bases). CDR1 is SSHAT, CDR2 FNYEAQ, per germline (reference sequence). The CDR3 is 16 amino acids. Trimming pared 4 bases from V and 0 bases from J, leaving 14 bases between. The CDR3 coding sequence is TGTGCCAGCAGCTACCGGACAAGAACTAGCACAGATACGCAGTATTTT. Its translation: CASSYRTRTSTDTQYF.

The chain is built from TRBV6-4 and TRBJ2-3; D remains unclear. The germline V and J ends were trimmed by 0 bases and 0 bases, with 10 bases remaining between them. The CDR3 is 16 amino acids. Germline CDR1 is MRHNA and CDR2 is SNTAGT. For the CDR3, the DNA is TGTGCCAGCAGTGACTCGAGCCTAGGTAGCACAGATACGCAGTATTTT. It translates to CASSDSSLGSTDTQYF.